This T cell receptor (beta chain) was obtained from a study of high-grade serous ovarian cancer treatment subgroups. Study in general: Each sample yielded on average about 7,000 unique TCR beta rearrangements from more than 13,000 reads.

Regarding this clone: Antigen specificity is unknown.

The tumor samples were collected prior to definitive surgery or chemotherapy. General study findings and limits: Spatial context was lost because tumors were sequenced in bulk. TCR clonal relatedness correlated positively with neoantigen level.

Data came from immunoSEQ multiplex PCR; TCRdb stores just in-frame clones and leaves some out. The sample lists approximately 6,200 clones; under 85% were seen once. Germline CDR1 is MNHEY and CDR2 is SVGAGI. Trimming shortened V by 2 bases and J by 3 bases, and 7 bases separated the two germline ends. The CDR3 has 14 amino acids. The chain links TRBV6-5 to TRBJ2-2; D may be TRBD1 (5 bases). The clonotype was recovered from a human donor with high-grade serous ovarian cancer. The specimen sequenced was tumor tissue. DNA of the CDR3: TGTGCCAGCAGTTACAGGGGCCACACCGGGGAGCTGTTTTTT. Protein product: CASSYRGHTGELFF.